The entry below describes one T cell receptor (beta chain). Its antigen remains unknown. The PCR contained 60 Vbeta and 13 Jbeta primers. Assay: immunoSEQ multiplex PCR; the TCRdb copy retains only in-frame clones and omits some. Among under 300,000 clones, just over 70% were seen once, and the ten largest hold around 2%. The ends lost 4 bases at V and 3 bases at J; junction bases unmatched: 11. The CDR3 sequence is 16 residues long. The germline V gene has CDR1 MNHNS and CDR2 SASEGT. The data stem from a study of cytomegalovirus exposure and HLA in healthy donors. Across the study: An early release of data contained approximately 80 million unique TCRs, which came from HLA-typed donors.

General study results and limits: A later look showed TCR association rates differing by HLA locus, highest for DRB1 and lowest for HLA-C. The authors enumerated some 170 TCR beta chains as linked to cytomegalovirus.

The TCR comes from a female donor in good health and CMV-seronegative. This chain connects TRBV6-1 to TRBJ1-2; 7 bases map to TRBD1. Specimen: PBMCs. CDR3 region: CASSGRPFTGDYGYTF. The CDR3 region has the DNA TGTGCCAGCAGTGGAAGGCCCTTCACAGGGGACTATGGCTACACCTTC.